These 26 T cell receptor beta chains came from one sample sequenced in a study of T cell repertoires in cytomegalovirus infection (dated by TCRdb to the late 2010s). This sample was sequenced with an Illumina HiSeq 1500. TCRdb's own reprocessing of the public reads used fastp at Q25 and MiXCR and kept productive beta chains. When rows share a CDR3 protein, they turn into one entry using the most common DNA and genes. This sample comprises roughly 500,000 distinct CDR3 sequences, about 15% of them detected only once. The top ten clones comprise 20% to 30% of the sample. Sequencing was performed on CD8+ T cells from PBMCs. These receptors were obtained from a human donor in good health (CMV status not recorded). Some clones in this sample may be carry-over from other donors' samples.

The sample holds many counts of this clonotype. The chain uses TRBV7-3 and TRBJ2-2; 12 nucleotides align to TRBD2. Germline trimming cut 5 bases from V and 5 bases from J; bases unmatched to any gene: 3. CDR1 and CDR2 from the germline V gene are SGHTA and FQGTGA. The CDR3 loop spans 15 amino acids. Written as DNA, the CDR3 is TGTGCCAGCAGCGTGACTAGCGGGAGAACCGGGGAGCTGTTTTTT. Translation: CASSVTSGRTGELFF.

This chain uses TRBV20-1 with TRBJ1-2; D gene ambiguous. The CDR3 spans 15 residues. Germline CDR1 is DFQATT and CDR2 is SNEGSKA (reference sequence). Trimming pared 4 bases from V and 3 bases from J, leaving 18 bases between. This CDR3 reads CSATPEGAVDYGYTF. The CDR3 DNA reads as TGCAGTGCTACCCCCGAGGGAGCCGTGGACTATGGCTACACCTTC.

A remark on this clonotype: No conserved phenylalanine or tryptophan is present at the end of the CDR3, so a read error is the likely explanation. This rearrangement joins TRBV27 to TRBJ2-3; D not certain. Germline CDR1 is MNHEY and CDR2 is SMNVEV (reference sequence). V was cut by 4 bases and J by 3 bases, with 11 bases left in between. The CDR3 contains 14 residues. This chain's CDR3 is CASSSDRRTDTQYL. The DNA of the CDR3 is TGTGCCAGCAGTTCAGACCGTAGAACAGATACGCAGTATTTA.

This clonotype was counted at least ten times. J is TRBJ2-1 and V is TRBV4-1; maybe TRBD2 (6 bases). The CDR3 extends over 13 amino acids. CDR1 and CDR2 (germline): MGHRA, YSYEKL. Deletions cut 1 base from V and 7 bases from J, with 8 bases between. Written as DNA, the CDR3 is TGCGCCAGCAGCCAAGGGGGGGATAATGAGCAGTTCTTC. This sequence encodes CASSQGGDNEQFF.

Remarks on this clonotype: A much larger clone differs from this one at a single base, so this may be a read error. The V gene is TRBV7-6, the J gene TRBJ1-2, with D possibly matching TRBD1 (6 bases). This CDR3 is built from 13 residues. CDR1 and CDR2 (germline): SGHVS, FNYEAQ. As DNA, the CDR3 is TGTGCCAGCAGCGCCGACAGGAACTATGGCGACACCTTC. This gives the protein CASSADRNYGDTF.

The rearrangement joins TRBV28 to TRBJ2-3, with 7 nucleotides matching TRBD1. The germline CDR1 and CDR2 sequences are MDHEN and SYDVKM. This CDR3 has 15 residues. Unmatched junction bases numbered 3, after V lost 3 bases and J lost 0 bases. CDR3 sequence (DNA): TGTGCCAGCAGTTTCCCACAGGGGAGCACAGATACGCAGTATTTT. Translated, it gives CASSFPQGSTDTQYF.

The table lists this clonotype with many counts. The rearrangement links TRBV7-6 to TRBJ2-3; 9 bases are shared with TRBD1. Per the germline V gene, CDR1 is SGHVS and CDR2 is FNYEAQ. This CDR3 comprises 17 residues. Unmatched junction bases numbered 7, after V lost 1 base and J lost 2 bases. The CDR3 DNA follows: TGTGCCAGCAGCTTAGAGGGAACAGGGGGCCCCACAGATACGCAGTATTTT. Translation gives CASSLEGTGGPTDTQYF.

This clonotype was observed many times. The chain couples TRBV14 to TRBJ2-1, with 9 bases matching TRBD1. The CDR3 contains 14 residues. CDR1 SGHDN and CDR2 FVKESK come from the germline V gene. Losses at the gene ends were 4 bases for V and 3 bases for J; bases not matched to a gene: 1. DNA for the CDR3: TGTGCCAGCAGCCGGACAGGGGACTACAATGAGCAGTTCTTC. Translating it yields CASSRTGDYNEQFF.

This clonotype was recorded at least ten times. This sequence joins TRBV5-5 and TRBJ2-1; 12 nucleotides match TRBD2. Per the germline V gene, CDR1 is SGHKS and CDR2 is YYEKEE (reference sequence). The length of the CDR3 is 16 residues. Trimming took 4 bases from V and 5 from J; bases not matched to a gene: 7. CDR3 nucleotide sequence: TGTGCCAGCAGCCCTCGGACTAGCGGGACTCACAATGAGCAGTTCTTC. As protein: CASSPRTSGTHNEQFF.

This clonotype was seen ten or more times. The genes are TRBV11-1 and TRBJ2-2; 7 nucleotides line up with TRBD1. Unmatched junction bases numbered 3, after V lost 5 bases and J lost 0 bases. Germline lookup yields CDR1 SGHAT and CDR2 FQDESV (reference sequence). CDR3 length: 15 amino acids. DNA for the CDR3: TGTGCCAGCAGCGTCCAGGGGGCGAACACCGGGGAGCTGTTTTTT. It translates to CASSVQGANTGELFF.

This clonotype was counted ten times or more. The rearrangement joins TRBV28 to TRBJ1-6; TRBD1 might be the D (5 bases). Deletions cut 5 bases from V and 5 bases from J, with 28 bases between. This CDR3 spans 20 amino acids. CDR1 is MDHEN and CDR2 is SYDVKM in the germline V gene. CDR3 residues: CASSTPPGPTVFGDNSPLHF. CDR3 in DNA: TGTGCCAGCAGTACCCCCCCGGGACCTACGGTTTTCGGGGATAATTCACCCCTCCACTTT.

This sequence joins TRBV19 and TRBJ2-2, with a tentative D call TRBD2 (5 bases). Germline loops: CDR1 LNHDA, CDR2 SQIVND (reference sequence). Trimming removed 8 bases at V and 5 bases at J, with 18 bases between. The CDR3 length is 15 residues. CDR3 bases: TGTGCCAGTGGGCCCCTGAGGGAGAGAACCGGGGAGCTGTTTTTT. This gives the protein CASGPLRERTGELFF. The full variable domain, completed using reference TRBV19 and TRBJ2-2, is DGGITQSPKYLFRKEGQNVTLSCEQNLNHDAMYWYRQDPGQGLRLIYYSQIVNDFQKGDIAEGYSVSREKKESFPLTVTSAQKNPTAFYLCASGPLRERTGELFFGEGSRLTVL.

This clonotype was counted between two and nine times. Being one base from a much bigger clone, this may be a read error. The chain couples TRBV7-4 to TRBJ2-7; D call uncertain. CDR3 length: 12 amino acids. Trimming removed 3 bases at V and 9 bases at J, with 12 bases between. CDR1 and CDR2 (germline): SGHVT, SQSDAQ. In DNA, the CDR3 is TGTGCCAGCAGCTTGGATCGTCGGGTGCAGTACTTC. It yields the protein CASSLDRRVQYF.

As to this clonotype: The junction does not match germline at one end; this may be a read error. The CDR3 DNA reads as TGTGCCAGAAGTTTAACCGGGACGGTTGGACAATCGTATGGCTACACCTTC. Translating it yields CARSLTGTVGQSYGYTF. The J gene is TRBJ1-2, the V gene TRBV27, with D perhaps TRBD1 (5 bases). This CDR3 has 17 amino acids. In germline, CDR1 is MNHEY, CDR2 SMNVEV (reference sequence).

This clonotype was found a few times. The V gene is TRBV20-1, the J gene TRBJ1-3; D is perhaps TRBD1 (6 bases). CDR1 and CDR2 (germline): DFQATT, SNEGSKA (reference sequence). Deletions cut 3 bases from V and 4 bases from J, with 13 bases between. CDR3 length: 14 amino acids. DNA of the CDR3: TGCAGTGCTAGGGGGGCTGGCTTGGGAAACACCATATATTTT. Protein: CSARGAGLGNTIYF.

This clonotype has a count of ten or more. The V and J genes are TRBV19 and TRBJ2-3; the match to TRBD2 covers 10 bases. Germline lookup yields CDR1 LNHDA and CDR2 SQIVND (reference sequence). The CDR3 consists of 20 residues. Trimming at V came to 7 bases and at J to 0 bases, leaving 19 bases not matched to a gene. CDR3 region: CASTNGWLAGVPESTDTQYF. The CDR3, as DNA: TGTGCCAGTACCAATGGCTGGCTAGCGGGAGTACCGGAGAGCACAGATACGCAGTATTTT.

J is TRBJ1-4 and V is TRBV25-1, with 7 nucleotides matching TRBD1. The V and J ends lost 8 bases and 8 bases, in that order; junction bases with no gene match: 8. This CDR3 comprises 13 residues. CDR1 and CDR2 from the germline V gene are MGHDK and SYGVNS. CDR3 sequence (DNA): TGTGCCAGCCGCCAAGGGGGCGCAGAAAAACTGTTTTTT. Its protein is CASRQGGAEKLFF.

The chain links TRBV29-1 to TRBJ2-6; D uncertain. With 6 bases removed from V and 0 bases from J, the gap between germline ends came to 12 bases. Germline V gives CDR1 SQVTM, CDR2 ANQGSEA. This CDR3 region has 15 residues. The CDR3 protein is CSVLTTGSGANVLTF. The CDR3, as DNA: TGCAGCGTGCTTACCACGGGCTCTGGGGCCAACGTCCTGACTTTC.

This clonotype occurred a few times. The J gene is TRBJ2-1, the V gene TRBV6-4; D is possibly TRBD2 (5 bases). Trimming took 3 bases from V and 11 from J, leaving 17 bases between them. This CDR3 region has 14 residues. Looked up from germline, CDR1 is MRHNA and CDR2 is SNTAGT. CDR3 in amino acids: CASSEHSEARKQFF. The CDR3 bases are TGTGCCAGCAGTGAGCATAGCGAGGCCCGCAAGCAGTTCTTC.

The gene calls are TRBV10-3 and TRBJ2-3, with TRBD2 identical over 12 bases. Germline V gene sequence: CDR1 ENHRY, CDR2 SYGVKD. The CDR3 has 15 amino acids. Trimming removed 5 bases from V and 1 base from J; junction bases left unmatched: 1. CDR3 in amino acids: CAISRTSGGTDTQYF. CDR3 sequence (DNA): TGTGCCATCAGTAGGACTAGCGGGGGCACAGATACGCAGTATTTT.

As for this clonotype: This clone may be a read error of a much larger clone one base away. The gene calls are TRBV11-1 and TRBJ2-1; D not resolved. There are 13 residues in the CDR3. From germline, CDR1 is SGHAT and CDR2 FQDESV (reference sequence). DNA for the CDR3: TGTGCCAGCAAAACTAATTCCTACAATGAGCAGTCCTTC. Its translation: CASKTNSYNEQSF. The full variable domain, its missing parts supplied by reference TRBV11-1 and TRBJ2-1, is EAEVAQSPRYKITEKSQAVAFWCDPISGHATLYWYRQILGQGPELLVQFQDESVVDDSQLPKDRFSAERLKGVDSTLKIQPAELGDSAMYLCASKTNSYNEQSFGPGTRLTVL.

This clonotype has a count of ten or more. The V call is TRBV7-8, the J call TRBJ2-3, with D maybe TRBD1 (6 bases). Germline V lookup: CDR1 SGHVS, CDR2 FQNEAQ. The CDR3 runs to 15 residues. The V gene lost 6 bases and the J gene lost 0 bases, with 13 bases spanning the gap. CDR3 residues: CASSAPGVSTDTQYF. DNA for the CDR3: TGTGCCAGCAGTGCGCCAGGGGTTAGCACAGATACGCAGTATTTT.

This clonotype was seen a handful of times. V is TRBV13 and J is TRBJ2-7; D possibly corresponds to TRBD1 (5 bases). The length of the CDR3 is 15 residues. Germline V gene lookup returns CDR1 PRHDT and CDR2 FYEKMQ (reference sequence). The ends were cut back, 4 bases at V and 2 bases at J, with 15 bases in the middle. The CDR3 reads CASSSTSQDTYEQYF. CDR3 sequence (DNA): TGTGCCAGCAGCTCTACATCACAGGATACCTACGAGCAGTACTTC.

This clonotype was seen repeatedly, ten times or more. The chain joins TRBV15 to TRBJ2-3; no firm D call. CDR3 length: 15 amino acids. Germline V CDR1 and CDR2: LNHNV, YYDKDF (reference sequence). The V and J ends lost 6 bases and 3 bases respectively, with 16 bases between them. This CDR3 is CATRSLGYGTDTQYF. The CDR3, as DNA: TGTGCCACCAGAAGTCTAGGGTACGGAACAGATACGCAGTATTTT.

There are many counts of this clonotype. J is TRBJ2-5 and V is TRBV7-6, with D possibly TRBD1 on 6 matching bases. The CDR3 length is 13 residues. V was pared by 5 bases and J by 2 bases, with 9 bases between. Germline V gene sequence: CDR1 SGHVS, CDR2 FNYEAQ. The DNA for the CDR3 is TGTGCCAGCAGCGTGGGGGCTCAAGAGACCCAGTACTTC. It encodes CASSVGAQETQYF. The whole variable domain, remainder taken from reference TRBV7-6 and TRBJ2-5, is GAGVSQSPRYKVTKRGQDVALRCDPISGHVSLYWYRQALGQGPEFLTYFNYEAQQDKSGLPNDRFSAERPEGSISTLTIQRTEQRDSAMYRCASSVGAQETQYFGPGTRLLVL.

This clonotype was counted at least ten times. The chain employs TRBV12-3 or TRBV12-4 and TRBJ1-1, with unresolved D. Between the trimmed V and J ends, which lost 0 bases and 4 bases, there was a span of 3 bases. The length of the CDR3 is 12 residues. CDR3 DNA sequence: TGTGCCAGCAGTTTAGCCCGCACTGAAGCTTTCTTT. Its protein is CASSLARTEAFF.